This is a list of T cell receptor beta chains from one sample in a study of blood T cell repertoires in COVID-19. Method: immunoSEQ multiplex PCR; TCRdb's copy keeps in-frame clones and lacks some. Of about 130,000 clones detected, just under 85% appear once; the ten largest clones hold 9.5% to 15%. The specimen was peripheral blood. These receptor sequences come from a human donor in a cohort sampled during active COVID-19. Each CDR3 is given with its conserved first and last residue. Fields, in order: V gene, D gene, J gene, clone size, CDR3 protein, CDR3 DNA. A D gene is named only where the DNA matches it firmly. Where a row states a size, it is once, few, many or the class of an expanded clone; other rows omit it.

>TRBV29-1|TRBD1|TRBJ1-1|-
CSVEGDRGTEAFF
TGCAGCGTTGAAGGGGACAGAGGCACTGAAGCTTTCTTT
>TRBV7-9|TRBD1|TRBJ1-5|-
CASSLGTGVYSNQPQHF
TGTGCCAGCAGCTTAGGGACAGGAGTTTATAGCAATCAGCCCCAGCATTTT
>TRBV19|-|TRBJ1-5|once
CASSMGQGPNQPQHF
TGTGCCAGTAGTATGGGGCAGGGGCCCAATCAGCCCCAGCATTTT
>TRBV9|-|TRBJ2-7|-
CASSVGSGSSYEQYF
TGTGCCAGCAGCGTAGGTTCGGGGAGCTCCTACGAGCAGTACTTC
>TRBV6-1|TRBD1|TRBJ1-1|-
CASSEGPRGWSTEAFF
TGTGCCAGCAGTGAAGGGCCCAGGGGGTGGTCGACTGAAGCTTTCTTT
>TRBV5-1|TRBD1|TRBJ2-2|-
CASSLEGQANTGELFF
TGCGCCAGCAGCTTGGAGGGACAGGCAAACACCGGGGAGCTGTTTTTT
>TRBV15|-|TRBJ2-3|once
CATSRDESRNTQYF
TGTGCCACCAGCAGAGACGAGTCTCGAAATACGCAGTATTTT
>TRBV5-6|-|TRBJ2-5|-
CASSLRGKGETQYF
TGTGCCAGCAGCTTGCGGGGGAAAGGGGAGACCCAGTACTTC
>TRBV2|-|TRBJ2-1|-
CASSEDTISYNEQFF
TGTGCCAGCAGTGAGGACACGATCTCCTACAATGAGCAGTTCTTC
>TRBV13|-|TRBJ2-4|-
CASSLRVSKNIQYF
TGTGCCAGCAGCTTACGGGTGTCCAAAAACATTCAGTACTTC
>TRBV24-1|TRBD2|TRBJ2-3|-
CATSDSSGGVTDTQYF
TGTGCCACCAGTGATTCTAGCGGGGGAGTCACAGATACGCAGTATTTT
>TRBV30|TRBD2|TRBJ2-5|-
CAWSGGGKTQYF
TGTGCCTGGAGTGGCGGGGGGAAGACCCAGTACTTC
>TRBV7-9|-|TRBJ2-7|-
CASSPPYTRQVLSIYEQYF
TGTGCCAGCAGCCCACCTTACACCCGACAGGTATTGAGTATCTACGAGCAGTACTTC
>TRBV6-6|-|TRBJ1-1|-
CASIKNTEAFF
TGTGCCAGCATAAAGAACACTGAAGCTTTCTTT
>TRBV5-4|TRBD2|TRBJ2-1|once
CASSSGRGTYNEQFF
TGTGCCAGCAGCTCCGGGCGGGGGACCTACAATGAGCAGTTCTTC
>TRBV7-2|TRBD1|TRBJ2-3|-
CASSYRQGDTQYF
TGTGCCAGCAGCTACCGACAGGGGGATACGCAGTATTTT
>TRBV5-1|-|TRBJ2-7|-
CASSRPGDPPYEQYF
TGCGCCAGCAGTCGGCCGGGGGACCCTCCCTACGAGCAGTACTTC
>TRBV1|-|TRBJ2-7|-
CTSSQGDRSSYEQYF
TGCACCAGCAGCCAAGGCGACAGGAGCTCCTACGAGCAGTACTTC
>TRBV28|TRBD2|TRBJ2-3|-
CASRTSGSGTQYF
TGTGCCAGCAGGACTAGCGGCTCAGGTACGCAGTATTTT
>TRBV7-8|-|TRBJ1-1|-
CASSEGQTEAFF
TGTGCCAGCAGTGAGGGTCAGACTGAAGCTTTCTTT
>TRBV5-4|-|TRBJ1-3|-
CASSLRGPGNTIYF
TGTGCCAGCAGCTTGAGGGGTCCTGGAAACACCATATATTTT
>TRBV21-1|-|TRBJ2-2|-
CASQRSSGLGRNTGELFF
TGTGCCAGCCAAAGGTCTAGCGGGTTAGGGCGCAACACCGGGGAGCTGTTTTTT
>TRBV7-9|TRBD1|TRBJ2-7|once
CASSIWDRGQNEQYF
TGTGCCAGCAGCATATGGGACAGGGGGCAGAACGAGCAGTACTTC
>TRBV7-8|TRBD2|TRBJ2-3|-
CASSLRGTSGYTDTQYF
TGTGCCAGCAGCTTACGTGGGACTAGCGGCTACACAGATACGCAGTATTTT
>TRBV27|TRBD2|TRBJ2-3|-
CASRLAGNTDTQYF
TGTGCCAGCAGACTAGCGGGGAACACAGATACGCAGTATTTT
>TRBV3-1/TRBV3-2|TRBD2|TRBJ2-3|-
CASSQDPPSGGRTQYF
TGTGCCAGCAGCCAAGATCCTCCTAGCGGGGGGCGTACGCAGTATTTT
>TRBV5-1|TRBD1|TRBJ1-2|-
CASSYPGQGPNGYTF
TGCGCCAGCAGCTACCCGGGACAGGGGCCGAATGGCTACACCTTC
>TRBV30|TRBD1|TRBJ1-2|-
CAWSRPGQGLYGYTF
TGTGCCTGGAGTCGTCCGGGACAGGGTTTATATGGCTACACCTTC
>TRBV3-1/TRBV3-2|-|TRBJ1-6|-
CASSQRPRDSNSPLHF
TGTGCCAGCAGCCAGCGCCCCCGGGACTCGAATTCACCCCTCCACTTT
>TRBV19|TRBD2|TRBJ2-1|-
CASKAGGYNEQFF
TGTGCCAGTAAGGCGGGGGGATACAATGAGCAGTTCTTC
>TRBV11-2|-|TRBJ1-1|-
CASSLVVEAFF
TGTGCCAGCAGCTTGGTCGTCGAGGCTTTCTTT
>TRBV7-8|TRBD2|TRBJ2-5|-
CASSGGAGALLQETQYF
TGTGCCAGCAGCGGGGGAGCGGGGGCCCTTTTACAAGAGACCCAGTACTTC
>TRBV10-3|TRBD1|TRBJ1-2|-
CAISGGTGRNYGYTF
TGTGCCATCAGTGGGGGGACAGGGAGGAACTATGGCTACACCTTC
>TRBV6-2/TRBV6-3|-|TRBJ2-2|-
CASSLTRRDTGELFF
TGTGCCAGCAGTTTGACCCGGCGGGACACCGGGGAGCTGTTTTTT
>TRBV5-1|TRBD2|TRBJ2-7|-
CASSLEGGGAYEQYF
TGCGCCAGCAGCTTGGAGGGCGGGGGGGCCTACGAGCAGTACTTC
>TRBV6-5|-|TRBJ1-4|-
CASSYIPNEKLFF
TGTGCCAGCAGTTATATTCCTAATGAAAAACTGTTTTTT